There are a few counts of the clone carrying this T cell receptor (beta chain). What it binds is not known. Diagnoses were made from clinical symptoms, serum measures (thyroxine and TRAb), thyroid ultrasound and orbital computed tomography. V was shortened by 5 bases and J by 6 bases, with 11 bases between the two germline ends. This CDR3 spans 13 amino acids. Germline CDR1 LNHDA, CDR2 SQIVND (reference sequence). This record comes from a study of T cells in Graves' hyperthyroidism and ophthalmopathy. About the research overall: Peripheral blood was obtained at initial diagnosis, preceding any treatment.

Findings of the study overall: Model output signaled ophthalmopathy a median approximately 6 months ahead of onset.

TCR beta CDR3 regions were amplified from RNA transcripts. A set of HTBI primers served as the primers for a first-round RT-PCR of the TCR CDR3. TCRdb reanalysed the multiplex PCR reads using MiXCR and keeps one entry per CDR3 protein. The sample has about half a million distinct CDR3 sequences; less than 25% are singletons. The TCR comes from a young man with Graves' hyperthyroidism. Sequenced input: blood. The J gene is TRBJ1-5, the V gene TRBV19; D may be TRBD1 (5 bases). The CDR3 DNA follows: TGTGCCAGTAGTCAGGGTCCTAGTCAGCCCCAGCATTTT. Protein product: CASSQGPSQPQHF. The entire variable domain, with the rest obtained from reference TRBV19 and TRBJ1-5, is as follows: DGGITQSPKYLFRKEGQNVTLSCEQNLNHDAMYWYRQDPGQGLRLIYYSQIVNDFQKGDIAEGYSVSREKKESFPLTVTSAQKNPTAFYLCASSQGPSQPQHFGDGTRLSIL.